The sequence of this T cell receptor beta chain was determined in a study of blood T cell repertoires in COVID-19. Study background: Some COVID-19 samples were acute and others convalescent; all came from the United States, Italy and Spain. In each case, the material was cDNA or gDNA derived from T cells, B-cell-depleted T cells, or PBMCs.

Trimming stripped 6 bases from V and 0 bases from J, with 9 bases between. Germline V CDR1 and CDR2: SGHVS, FQNEAQ. The CDR3 spans 14 residues. Original processing methods: From reference gene primer amplification, estimates of nucleated cell counts were derived. The table came from immunoSEQ multiplex PCR; TCRdb's copy has only in-frame clones and leaves some out. V and J calls and clone size come straight from that table; D and trimming were deduced from the DNA. The sample records some 140,000 clones, approximately 78% being singletons. The clonotype comes from a man aged 55 to 70 who had recovered from COVID-19. The rearrangement joins TRBV7-8 to TRBJ1-5, with D possibly matching TRBD1 (5 bases). The sequencing input was peripheral blood. The CDR3 protein is CASSRQNSNQPQHF. CDR3 coding DNA: TGTGCCAGCAGTAGACAGAATAGCAATCAGCCCCAGCATTTT.